This passage covers 10 T cell receptor beta chains from one sample sequenced in a study of response to subunit inactivated influenza vaccine. TCRdb passed the RT-PCR reads through MiXCR, listing each CDR3 protein once. The data contain about 700,000 distinct CDR3 sequences, approximately 15% of them seen just once; the ten biggest clones take up less than 8.5%. The sample consisted of PBMCs from blood, taken about 14 days before vaccination. The source of these receptors is a man in his fifties or sixties who received an inactivated influenza vaccine.

This clonotype was picked up a small number of times. The V call is TRBV3-1, the J call TRBJ2-7, with TRBD2 matching over 10 bases. J was trimmed by 3 bases and V by 0 bases; bases with no gene match: 5. From germline, CDR1 is LGHDT and CDR2 YNNKEL (reference sequence). This CDR3 spans 16 amino acids. CDR3 nucleotide sequence: TGTGCCAGCAGCCAAGATTTGGCTAGCGGGAGCTACGAGCAGTACTTC. Protein sequence: CASSQDLASGSYEQYF.

There are a few counts of this clonotype. The chain combines TRBV3-1 with TRBJ2-3; maybe TRBD1 (6 bases). V lost 0 bases to trimming and J lost 0 bases, with 7 bases between them. This CDR3 has 15 amino acids. Germline V gives CDR1 LGHDT, CDR2 YNNKEL (reference sequence). The DNA of the CDR3 is TGTGCCAGCAGCCAAGATGGGACAAGCACAGATACGCAGTATTTT. Amino acids: CASSQDGTSTDTQYF.

The chain uses TRBV11-2 and TRBJ2-5; 9 nucleotides agree with TRBD2. The CDR3 sequence is 16 residues long. J lost 5 bases, V lost 4 bases, and 11 bases had no gene match. The germline gives CDR1 SGHAT, CDR2 FQNNGV. Here the CDR3 DNA reads TGTGCCAGCAGCTCATTAGCGGGGGCCCGACAGGAGACCCAGTACTTC. This sequence encodes CASSSLAGARQETQYF.

This clonotype showed up just a few times. In DNA form, the CDR3 reads TGTGCCAGCAGGTCGGATGTGGGGGTCGAGACCCAGTACTTC. Its protein product is CASRSDVGVETQYF. The genes are TRBV12-3 or TRBV12-4 and TRBJ2-5; D tentatively fits TRBD1 or TRBD2 (5 bases each). V was cut by 6 bases and J by 5 bases, with 16 bases left in between. The CDR3 extends over 14 amino acids.

CDR3 nucleotide sequence: TGTGCCAGCAGCACCTCCTGGGGGGGTAGCTACGAGCAGTACTTC. Protein: CASSTSWGGSYEQYF. The genes are TRBV6-1 and TRBJ2-7; 7 bases are shared with TRBD2. The CDR3 length is 15 residues. V trimming: 6 bases; J trimming: 3 bases; junction bases outside the gene matches: 11. Germline CDR1 reads MNHNS; CDR2 reads SASEGT.

The chain is built from TRBV18 and TRBJ2-3, with unresolved D. The CDR3 length is 14 residues. Germline assignment: CDR1 KGHSH and CDR2 LQKENI. V lost 6 bases to trimming and J lost 0 bases, with 10 bases between them. The CDR3 nucleotides read TGTGCCAGCTCTGCGAGCCGGAGCACAGATACGCAGTATTTT. It codes for CASSASRSTDTQYF.

This clonotype has only a few counts. The V and J genes are TRBV10-3 and TRBJ1-2, with TRBD1 identical over 7 bases. Germline V gene lookup returns CDR1 ENHRY and CDR2 SYGVKD. The CDR3 runs 15 residues. J gave up 3 bases and V 3 bases, and 7 bases lay outside the gene matches. This CDR3 reads CAISEGQERYYGYTF. The CDR3 DNA sequence: TGTGCCATCAGTGAAGGACAGGAGCGGTACTATGGCTACACCTTC.

This rearrangement joins TRBV6-1 to TRBJ1-1, with D unresolved. Germline CDR1 reads MNHNS; CDR2 reads SASEGT. Trimming stripped 3 bases from V and 6 bases from J, with 14 bases between. The CDR3 length is 14 residues. CDR3 loop: CASSDSKGMPEAFF. CDR3 in DNA: TGTGCCAGCAGTGATTCAAAGGGTATGCCTGAAGCTTTCTTT.

This chain connects TRBV6-2 or TRBV6-3 to TRBJ2-2, with 9 bases that match TRBD1. CDR1 MNHEY and CDR2 SVGEGT come from the germline V gene. V gave up 6 bases and J gave up 0 bases; unmatched junction bases: 5. The CDR3 runs 16 residues. The CDR3 region is CASRTRTGANTGELFF. The CDR3 DNA sequence: TGTGCCAGCAGAACGAGGACAGGGGCGAACACCGGGGAGCTGTTTTTT.

The chain is built from TRBV7-9 and TRBJ2-3, with no clear D. The CDR3 runs 17 residues. The germline gives CDR1 SEHNR, CDR2 FQNEAQ (reference sequence). Trimming cost V 2 bases and J 2 bases, with 17 bases left between them. CDR3 bases: TGTGCCAGCAGCTTAACCCCGTTTGGGAAGGTCACAGATACGCAGTATTTT. It specifies CASSLTPFGKVTDTQYF.